This TCR beta chain was observed in a study of blood T cell repertoires in COVID-19. The method was immunoSEQ multiplex PCR; TCRdb's version includes in-frame clones alone and lacks a portion of them. Found here are some 240,000 clones, 70% to 85% of them singletons; the top ten hold about 1.4%. This CDR3 spans 16 amino acids. Germline lookup yields CDR1 SGHNT and CDR2 YENEEA. Trimming shortened V by 1 base and J by 0 bases, and 11 bases separated the two germline ends. Sample: peripheral blood. This TCR derives from a woman in her 40s who had recovered from COVID-19. The chain has TRBV11-3 and TRBJ2-3; TRBD1 is a possible D gene (6 bases). The CDR3 reads CASSLGTALSTDTQYF. The CDR3 nucleotides are TGTGCCAGCAGCTTAGGGACAGCCCTAAGCACAGATACGCAGTATTTT.